Shown below are 2 T cell receptor beta chains from a single sample sequenced in a study of blood T cell repertoires in COVID-19. Libraries were prepared by immunoSEQ multiplex PCR; TCRdb keeps only in-frame clonotypes and omits some of them. Of 110,000 to 150,000 clones in the sample, roughly 80% were seen once. The sequencing sample was made of peripheral blood. Every receptor here comes from a human donor in a cohort sampled during active COVID-19.

The CDR3 DNA is TGTGCCAGCAACGGACAGTCGAATTCACCCCTCCACTTT. It encodes CASNGQSNSPLHF. V gene TRBV12-3 or TRBV12-4 combines with J gene TRBJ1-6; D perhaps matches TRBD1 (6 bases). Between the trimmed V and J ends, which lost 7 bases and 7 bases, there was a span of 11 bases. The CDR3 length is 13 residues.

The chain carries TRBV5-1 and TRBJ1-1; 7 positions agree with TRBD1. V trimming: 3 bases; J trimming: 4 bases; junction bases outside the gene matches: 3. Per germline, CDR1 SGHRS and CDR2 YFSETQ. The CDR3 is 13 residues long. CDR3 amino acids: CASSSQGGTEAFF. CDR3 nucleotide sequence: TGCGCCAGCAGCTCCCAGGGGGGCACTGAAGCTTTCTTT. The complete variable domain, with remaining parts taken from reference TRBV5-1 and TRBJ1-1, reads KAGVTQTPRYLIKTRGQQVTLSCSPISGHRSVSWYQQTPGQGLQFLFEYFSETQRNKGNFPGRFSGRQFSNSRSEMNVSTLELGDSALYLCASSSQGGTEAFFGQGTRLTVV.